Given below is one TCR beta chain in context. The antigen remains undetermined. This specimen belongs to a study of T cell repertoires in cytomegalovirus infection. About the research overall: Public signatures in TCR beta pointed to CMV infection and matching HLA type. Whole-study findings and limits: Carriers of CMV plus the relevant HLA were identified by cumulative public TCR beta family frequency.

Each CDR3 protein gets one entry after TCRdb re-called the reads with MiXCR. This sample has over 200,000 distinct CDR3 sequences, with approximately 13% found just once. V lost 6 bases and J lost 8, with 17 bases in between. CDR3 length: 13 residues. Germline CDR1 DFQATT, CDR2 SNEGSKA (reference sequence). The receptor was derived from a human donor in good health (CMV status not recorded). Some clones in this sample may be carry-over from other donors' samples. The chain recombines TRBV20-1 with TRBJ2-1; D may correspond to TRBD1 or TRBD2 (5 bases each). Material: PBMCs. CDR3 sequence: CSADGAGGDEQFF. CDR3 DNA sequence: TGCAGTGCGGACGGGGCGGGTGGTGATGAGCAGTTCTTC.